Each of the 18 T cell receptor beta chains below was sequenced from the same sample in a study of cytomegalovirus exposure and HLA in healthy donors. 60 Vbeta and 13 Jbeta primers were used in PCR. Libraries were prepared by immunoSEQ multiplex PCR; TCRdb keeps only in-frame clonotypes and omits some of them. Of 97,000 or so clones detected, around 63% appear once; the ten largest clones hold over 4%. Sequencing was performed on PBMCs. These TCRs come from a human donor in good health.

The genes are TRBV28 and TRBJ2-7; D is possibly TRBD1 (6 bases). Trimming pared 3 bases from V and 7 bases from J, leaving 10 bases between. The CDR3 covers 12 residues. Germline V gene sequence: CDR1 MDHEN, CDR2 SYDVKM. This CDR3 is CASSFPGTEQYF. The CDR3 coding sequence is TGTGCCAGCAGTTTCCCAGGGACAGAGCAGTACTTC.

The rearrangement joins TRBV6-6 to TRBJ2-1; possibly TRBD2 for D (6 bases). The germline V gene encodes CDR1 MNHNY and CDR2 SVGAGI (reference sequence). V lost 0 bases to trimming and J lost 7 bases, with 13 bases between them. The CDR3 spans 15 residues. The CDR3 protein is CASSYSTRTGNEQFF. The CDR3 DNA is TGTGCCAGCAGTTACTCGACTAGGACGGGGAATGAGCAGTTCTTC.

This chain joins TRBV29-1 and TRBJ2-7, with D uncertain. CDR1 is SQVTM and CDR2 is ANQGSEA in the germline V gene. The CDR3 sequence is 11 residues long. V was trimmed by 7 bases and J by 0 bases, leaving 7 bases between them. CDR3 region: CSGASSYEQYF. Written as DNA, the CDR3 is TGCAGCGGGGCGAGCTCCTACGAGCAGTACTTC.

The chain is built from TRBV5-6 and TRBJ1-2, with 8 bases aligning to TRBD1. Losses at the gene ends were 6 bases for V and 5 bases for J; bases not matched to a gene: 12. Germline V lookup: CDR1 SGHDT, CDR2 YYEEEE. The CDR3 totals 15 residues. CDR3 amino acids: CASNTAWGTGYGYTF. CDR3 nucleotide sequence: TGTGCCAGCAACACAGCCTGGGGGACAGGATATGGCTACACCTTC.

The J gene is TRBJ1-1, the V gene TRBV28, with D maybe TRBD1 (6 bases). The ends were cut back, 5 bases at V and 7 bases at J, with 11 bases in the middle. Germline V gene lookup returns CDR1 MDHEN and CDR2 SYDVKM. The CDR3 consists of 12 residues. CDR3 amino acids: CASSPPGVEAFF. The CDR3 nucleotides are TGTGCCAGCAGTCCCCCAGGGGTTGAAGCTTTCTTT. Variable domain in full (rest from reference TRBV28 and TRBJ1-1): DVKVTQSSRYLVKRTGEKVFLECVQDMDHENMFWYRQDPGLGLRLIYFSYDVKMKEKGDIPEGYSVSREKKERFSLILESASTNQTSMYLCASSPPGVEAFFGQGTRLTVV.

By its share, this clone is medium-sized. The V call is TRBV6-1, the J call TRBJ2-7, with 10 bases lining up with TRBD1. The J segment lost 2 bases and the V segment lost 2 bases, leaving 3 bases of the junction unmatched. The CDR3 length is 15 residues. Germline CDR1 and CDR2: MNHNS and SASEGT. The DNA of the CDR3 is TGTGCCAGCAGTGAACCGGGACAGGGGACCTACGAGCAGTACTTC. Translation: CASSEPGQGTYEQYF.

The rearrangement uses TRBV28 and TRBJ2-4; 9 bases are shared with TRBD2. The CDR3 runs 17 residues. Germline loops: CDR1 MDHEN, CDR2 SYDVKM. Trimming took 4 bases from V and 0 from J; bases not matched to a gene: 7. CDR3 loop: CASSWREGLLAKNIQYF. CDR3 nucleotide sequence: TGTGCCAGCAGTTGGCGGGAGGGATTACTAGCCAAAAACATTCAGTACTTC.

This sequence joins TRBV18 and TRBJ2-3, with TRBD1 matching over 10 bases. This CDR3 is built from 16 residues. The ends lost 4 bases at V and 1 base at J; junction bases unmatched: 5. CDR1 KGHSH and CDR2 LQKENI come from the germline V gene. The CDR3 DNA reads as TGTGCCAGCTCACAGCTCGGGACAGGGGGCACAGATACGCAGTATTTT. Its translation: CASSQLGTGGTDTQYF.

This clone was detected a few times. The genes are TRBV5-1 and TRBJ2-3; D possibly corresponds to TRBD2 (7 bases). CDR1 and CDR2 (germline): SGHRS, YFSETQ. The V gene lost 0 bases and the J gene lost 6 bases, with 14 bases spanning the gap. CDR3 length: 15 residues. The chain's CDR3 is CASSLVGAGADTQYF. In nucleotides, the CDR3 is TGCGCCAGCAGCTTGGTTGGGGCGGGGGCTGATACGCAGTATTTT.

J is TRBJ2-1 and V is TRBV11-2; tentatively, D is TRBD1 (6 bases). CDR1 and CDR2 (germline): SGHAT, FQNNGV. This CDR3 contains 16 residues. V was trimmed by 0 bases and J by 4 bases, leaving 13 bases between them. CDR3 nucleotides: TGTGCCAGCAGCTTAGAAGGACAGCCGACTTACAATGAGCAGTTCTTC. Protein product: CASSLEGQPTYNEQFF.

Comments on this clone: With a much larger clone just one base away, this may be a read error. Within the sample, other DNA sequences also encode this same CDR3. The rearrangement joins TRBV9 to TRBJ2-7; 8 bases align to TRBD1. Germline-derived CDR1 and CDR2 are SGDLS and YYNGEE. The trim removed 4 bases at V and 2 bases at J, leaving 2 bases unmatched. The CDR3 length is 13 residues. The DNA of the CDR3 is TGTGCCAGCAGCCCACAGGGGGCCTACGAGCAGTACTTC. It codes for CASSPQGAYEQYF. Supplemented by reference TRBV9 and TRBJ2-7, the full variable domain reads DSGVTQTPKHLITATGQRVTLRCSPRSGDLSVYWYQQSLDQGLQFLIQYYNGEERAKGNILERFSAQQFPDLHSELNLSSLELGDSALYFCASSPQGAYEQYFGPGTRLTVT.

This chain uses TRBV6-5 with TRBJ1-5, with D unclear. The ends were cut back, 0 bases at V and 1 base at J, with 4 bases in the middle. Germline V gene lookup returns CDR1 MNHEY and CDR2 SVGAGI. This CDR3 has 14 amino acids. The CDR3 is CASSYSRSNQPQHF. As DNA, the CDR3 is TGTGCCAGCAGTTACTCGCGCAGCAATCAGCCCCAGCATTTT.

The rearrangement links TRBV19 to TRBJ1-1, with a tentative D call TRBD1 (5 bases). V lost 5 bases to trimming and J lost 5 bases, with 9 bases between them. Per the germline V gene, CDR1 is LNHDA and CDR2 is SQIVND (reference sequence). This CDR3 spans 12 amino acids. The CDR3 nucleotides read TGTGCCAGTAGTCGGGGGGGAACTGAAGCTTTCTTT. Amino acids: CASSRGGTEAFF.

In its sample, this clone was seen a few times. CDR3 amino acids: CASSFYRNTEAFF. CDR3 DNA: TGTGCCAGTAGCTTCTACAGAAACACTGAAGCTTTCTTT. J is TRBJ1-1 and V is TRBV19; D is uncertain. Germline-derived CDR1 and CDR2 are LNHDA and SQIVND (reference sequence). The length of the CDR3 is 13 residues. V lost 6 bases and J lost 2, with 10 bases in between. Supplemented by reference TRBV19 and TRBJ1-1, the full variable domain reads DGGITQSPKYLFRKEGQNVTLSCEQNLNHDAMYWYRQDPGQGLRLIYYSQIVNDFQKGDIAEGYSVSREKKESFPLTVTSAQKNPTAFYLCASSFYRNTEAFFGQGTRLTVV.

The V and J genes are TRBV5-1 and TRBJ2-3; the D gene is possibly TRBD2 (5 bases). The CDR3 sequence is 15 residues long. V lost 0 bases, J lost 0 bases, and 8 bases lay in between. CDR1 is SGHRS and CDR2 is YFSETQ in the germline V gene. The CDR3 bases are TGCGCCAGCAGCTTGGCGGCGGGTAGCACAGATACGCAGTATTTT. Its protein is CASSLAAGSTDTQYF.

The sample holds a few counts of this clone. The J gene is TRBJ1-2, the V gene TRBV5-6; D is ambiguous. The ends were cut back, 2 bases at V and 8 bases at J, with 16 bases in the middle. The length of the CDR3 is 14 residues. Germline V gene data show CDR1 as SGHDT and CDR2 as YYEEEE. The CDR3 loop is CASSFIPSGGGYTF. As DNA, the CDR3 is TGTGCCAGCAGCTTTATCCCCTCAGGCGGGGGCTACACCTTC.

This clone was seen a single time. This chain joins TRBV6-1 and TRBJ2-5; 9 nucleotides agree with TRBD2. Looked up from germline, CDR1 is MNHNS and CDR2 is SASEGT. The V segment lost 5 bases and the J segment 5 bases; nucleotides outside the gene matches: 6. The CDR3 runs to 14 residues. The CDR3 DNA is TGTGCCAGCAGTCCCGGACTAGCGCTCGAGACCCAGTACTTC. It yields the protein CASSPGLALETQYF.

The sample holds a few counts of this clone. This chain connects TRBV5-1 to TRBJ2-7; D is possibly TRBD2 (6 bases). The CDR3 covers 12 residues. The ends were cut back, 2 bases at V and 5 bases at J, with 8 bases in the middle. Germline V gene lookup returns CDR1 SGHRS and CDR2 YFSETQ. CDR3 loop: CASSFAGNEQYF. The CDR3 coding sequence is TGCGCCAGCAGCTTTGCGGGGAACGAGCAGTACTTC.